The 7 T cell receptor beta chains listed next were all sequenced from one sample in a study of response to subunit inactivated influenza vaccine. One entry per CDR3 protein results from TCRdb running MiXCR on the RT-PCR reads. The repertoire holds under 550,000 distinct CDR3 sequences, with less than 7.5% as singletons. Sequencing used PBMCs from blood, obtained around 2 years after vaccination. The source is a man between 50 and 70 years old who received an inactivated influenza vaccine.

This clonotype was counted at least ten times. The chain links TRBV12-3 or TRBV12-4 to TRBJ2-5, with D unclear. V lost 3 bases, J lost 3 bases, and 8 bases lay in between. This CDR3 has 13 residues. CDR3 nucleotide sequence: TGTGCCAGCAGTTTTGGAGCGAAAGAGACCCAGTACTTC. Its translation is CASSFGAKETQYF.

The CDR3 sequence: CASSVEGLSNQPQHF. In DNA, the CDR3 is TGTGCCAGCAGCGTAGAAGGGTTGAGCAATCAGCCCCAGCATTTT. This chain links TRBV9 with TRBJ1-5; D remains unclear. CDR3 size: 15 residues. The germline V and J ends were trimmed by 0 bases and 1 base, with 8 bases remaining between them. Germline assignment: CDR1 SGDLS and CDR2 YYNGEE. Looking up the rest from reference TRBV9 and TRBJ1-5 gives the full variable domain: DSGVTQTPKHLITATGQRVTLRCSPRSGDLSVYWYQQSLDQGLQFLIQYYNGEERAKGNILERFSAQQFPDLHSELNLSSLELGDSALYFCASSVEGLSNQPQHFGDGTRLSIL.

This clonotype has a handful of counts. This chain uses TRBV20-1 with TRBJ1-2; unclear D gene. The CDR3 runs 10 residues. CDR1 and CDR2 from the germline V gene are DFQATT and SNEGSKA (reference sequence). V lost 5 bases and J 8 bases, leaving 9 bases between the germline ends. CDR3 sequence: CSASGGGYTF. The CDR3 bases are TGCAGTGCTTCTGGAGGAGGCTACACCTTC.

Only a few counts were recorded for this clonotype. This chain links TRBV11-2 with TRBJ1-6; D is uncertain. Trimming pared 5 bases from V and 6 bases from J, leaving 11 bases between. Germline CDR1 SGHAT, CDR2 FQNNGV. This CDR3 is 14 amino acids long. This CDR3 is CASSERWPNSPLHF. CDR3 DNA: TGTGCCAGCAGCGAGAGATGGCCTAATTCACCCCTCCACTTT.

J is TRBJ1-4 and V is TRBV7-9; possible D gene TRBD1, 6 bases. The CDR3 sequence is 14 residues long. V gave up 7 bases and J gave up 5 bases, with 14 bases separating them. Germline V gene lookup returns CDR1 SEHNR and CDR2 FQNEAQ (reference sequence). CDR3 region: CASTKGGDNEKLFF. For the CDR3, the DNA is TGTGCCAGCACCAAGGGGGGAGACAATGAAAAACTGTTTTTT.

As concerns this clonotype: The germline gene is not matched at one end of the junction; a read error may be the cause. The chain uses TRBV5-6 and TRBJ2-3; TRBD2 aligns across 7 bases. Germline-derived CDR1 and CDR2 are SGHDT and YYEEEE. The CDR3 contains 14 residues. The CDR3 DNA sequence: TGTGCCATCAGCCCCGGGGACTATGGGGATACGCAGTATTTT. It encodes CAISPGDYGDTQYF.

This clonotype was picked up many times. The chain uses TRBV10-3 and TRBJ1-5; D gene unclear. The CDR3 has 13 amino acids. V was pared by 10 bases and J by 4 bases, with 14 bases between. Per germline, CDR1 ENHRY and CDR2 SYGVKD. The CDR3 reads CASSAGGNQPQHF. The CDR3 DNA reads TGTGCCAGCTCGGCAGGAGGGAATCAGCCCCAGCATTTT.